These 6 T cell receptor beta chains were sequenced from one sample in a study of control samples from healthy donors and cancer patients. Method: immunoSEQ multiplex PCR; TCRdb's copy keeps in-frame clones and lacks some. This table has about 130,000 clones, approximately 92% appearing once. The sample comprised PBMCs. The receptors derive from a man aged 80 or over with head and neck cancer.

The chain carries TRBV6-2 or TRBV6-3 and TRBJ1-1; D uncertain. This CDR3 is built from 14 residues. The V gene lost 0 bases and the J gene lost 0 bases, with 5 bases spanning the gap. Germline V lookup: CDR1 MNHEY, CDR2 SVGEGT. The CDR3, as DNA: TGTGCCAGCAGTTACTCGGGGATGAACACTGAAGCTTTCTTT. Translating gives CASSYSGMNTEAFF.

The chain links TRBV5-1 to TRBJ1-2; unclear D gene. CDR1 is SGHRS, CDR2 YFSETQ, per germline. The CDR3 has 13 residues. V shed 0 bases and J shed 3 bases, with 6 bases lying between them. The CDR3: CASSLGQDYGYTF. In DNA, the CDR3 is TGCGCCAGCAGCTTGGGGCAGGACTATGGCTACACCTTC.

The chain carries TRBV20-1 and TRBJ2-5; D remains unclear. Per the germline V gene, CDR1 is DFQATT and CDR2 is SNEGSKA (reference sequence). This CDR3 is 10 amino acids long. Trimming cost V 2 bases and J 7 bases, with 5 bases left between them. The CDR3 DNA is TGCAGTGCTAGATCGGTGACCCAGTACTTC. As protein: CSARSVTQYF.

This clone showed up just once. The chain has TRBV6-5 and TRBJ1-1; TRBD1 is a possible D gene (5 bases). The V end was cut by 11 bases, the J end by 2 bases, with 12 bases between. Germline V gene data show CDR1 as MNHEY and CDR2 as SVGAGI. The CDR3 consists of 12 residues. The CDR3 is CASLGDNTEAFF. CDR3 coding DNA: TGTGCCTCCTTGGGGGATAACACTGAAGCTTTCTTT.

This clone has only one observation. This chain joins TRBV7-2 and TRBJ1-1, with D unclear. V lost 5 bases to trimming and J lost 2 bases, with 12 bases between them. The CDR3 spans 14 residues. Germline V gene data show CDR1 as SGHTA and CDR2 as FQGNSA. The CDR3, as DNA: TGTGCCAGCAGCCGCAGAGACCTCAACACTGAAGCTTTCTTT. Its protein product is CASSRRDLNTEAFF.

The chain combines TRBV20-1 with TRBJ2-7, with 8 bases identical to TRBD2. The CDR3 totals 13 residues. Germline V CDR1 and CDR2: DFQATT, SNEGSKA (reference sequence). With 3 bases clipped from V and 3 bases from J, the junction kept 4 bases outside the gene matches. CDR3 sequence (DNA): TGCAGTGCTAGTACTAGCGGCTTCTACGAGCAGTACTTC. Encoded protein: CSASTSGFYEQYF.